The clone carrying this T cell receptor beta chain was recorded once. Its specificity is unknown. Amplification used 60 Vbeta primers and 13 Jbeta primers. Generated by immunoSEQ multiplex PCR, the TCRdb table keeps only in-frame clones and is missing some. This table has over 200,000 clones, around 89% appearing once. The sample belongs to a study of cytomegalovirus exposure and HLA in healthy donors. Study-wide points: A later analysis linked a missense variant in DCLRE1C to the trimming of TCR beta V and J genes. TCR beta sequences numbering 15,000 to 20,000 were associated with HLA alleles at 0.05 false discovery rate in a later analysis.

Trimming stripped 4 bases from V and 7 bases from J, with 13 bases between. Per the germline V gene, CDR1 is MGHDK and CDR2 is SYGVNS. The CDR3 spans 14 residues. The sequence was obtained from a woman between 18 and 30 years old in good health and CMV-seronegative. V is TRBV25-1 and J is TRBJ2-2; D perhaps matches TRBD1 (5 bases). The sequencing input was PBMCs. The CDR3, as DNA: TGTGCCAGCAGTGTACCCTTCAGGGTCGGGGAGCTGTTTTTT. Amino acid sequence: CASSVPFRVGELFF.